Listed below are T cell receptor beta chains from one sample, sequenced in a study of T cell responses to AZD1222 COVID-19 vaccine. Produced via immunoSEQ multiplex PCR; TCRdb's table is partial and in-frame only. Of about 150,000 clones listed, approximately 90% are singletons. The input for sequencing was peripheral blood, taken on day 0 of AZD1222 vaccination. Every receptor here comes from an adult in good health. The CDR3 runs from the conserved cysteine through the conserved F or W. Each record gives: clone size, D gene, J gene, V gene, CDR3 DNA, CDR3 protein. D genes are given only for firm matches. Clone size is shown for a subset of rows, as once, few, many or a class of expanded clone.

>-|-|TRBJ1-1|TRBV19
TGTGCCAGTAGTAGGGTCGGGATGAACACTGAAGCTTTCTTT
CASSRVGMNTEAFF
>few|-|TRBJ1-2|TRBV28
TGTGCCAGCAGGTCCAAAGACTCGACAGGCGGCTACACCTTC
CASRSKDSTGGYTF
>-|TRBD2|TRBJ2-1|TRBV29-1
TGCAGCGTAGCCGGGACTACCTACAATGAGCAGTTCTTC
CSVAGTTYNEQFF
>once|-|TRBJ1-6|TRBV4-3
TGCGCCAGCAGCCAAGGTCGTACAGGGCCCTATAATTCACCCCTCCACTTT
CASSQGRTGPYNSPLHF
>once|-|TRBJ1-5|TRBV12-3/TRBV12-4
TGTGCCAGCAGCGACAGCTCCAATCAGCCCCAGCATTTT
CASSDSSNQPQHF
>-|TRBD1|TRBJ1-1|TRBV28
TGTGCCAGCAGCCGAGATGGGACAGGGATCACTGAAGCTTTCTTT
CASSRDGTGITEAFF
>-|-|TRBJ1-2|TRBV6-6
TGTGCCAGTAGCAGTCTGCGGGGGCGGTTCACCTTC
CASSSLRGRFTF
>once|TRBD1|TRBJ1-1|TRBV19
TGTGCCAGTTCCGGGGACAGGGGACATGAAGCTTTCTTT
CASSGDRGHEAFF
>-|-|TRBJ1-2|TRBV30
TGTGCCTGGAGTGTACATGGGGGGGCAGGGGATTATGGCTACACCTTC
CAWSVHGGAGDYGYTF
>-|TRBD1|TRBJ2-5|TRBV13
TGTGCCAGCAGCTTACAAACAGGGGCAAGAGAGACCCAGTACTTC
CASSLQTGARETQYF
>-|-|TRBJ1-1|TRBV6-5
TGTGCCAGCAGTTACCTACCTCCAGGGGCTGGGACTGAAGCTTTCTTT
CASSYLPPGAGTEAFF
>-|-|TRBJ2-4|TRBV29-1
TGCAGCGCCATGACCGACCACATTCAGTACTTC
CSAMTDHIQYF
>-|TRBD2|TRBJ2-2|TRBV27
TGTGCCAGCAGTTACGGGACTATCACCGGGGAGCTGTTTTTT
CASSYGTITGELFF
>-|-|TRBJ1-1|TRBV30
TGTGCCTGGAGTGTTGGCCTTAACACTGAAGCTTTCTTT
CAWSVGLNTEAFF
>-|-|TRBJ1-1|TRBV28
TGTGCCAGCAGTTTACGCAACACTGAAGCTTTCTTT
CASSLRNTEAFF
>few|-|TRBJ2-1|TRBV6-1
TGTGCCAGCAGTGAAGAGGGATATGAGCAGTTCTTC
CASSEEGYEQFF
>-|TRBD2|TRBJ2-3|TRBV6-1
TGTGCCAGCAGTGAAGTGGCGGGGGGTTCTATTAGCACAGATACGCAGTATTTT
CASSEVAGGSISTDTQYF
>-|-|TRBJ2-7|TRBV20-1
TGCAGTGCTAGAGCCGGTAGGGAGCAGTACTTC
CSARAGREQYF
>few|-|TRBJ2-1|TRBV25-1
TGTGCCAGCGGGGTAAATGAGCAGTTCTTC
CASGVNEQFF
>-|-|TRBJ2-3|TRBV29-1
TGCAGCGTAGGGGTCCTGGTGGGAGATACGCAGTATTTT
CSVGVLVGDTQYF
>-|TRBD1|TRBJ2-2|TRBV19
TGTGCCAGTAACTCGGGACAGGGCAACACCGGGGAGCTGTTTTTT
CASNSGQGNTGELFF
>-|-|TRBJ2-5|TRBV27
TGTGCCAGCAGGGACGGACCCAAAGAGACCCAGTACTTC
CASRDGPKETQYF
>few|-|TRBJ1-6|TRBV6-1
TGTGCCAGCAGTGATGACGGTTTCAACTATAATTCACCCCTCCACTTT
CASSDDGFNYNSPLHF
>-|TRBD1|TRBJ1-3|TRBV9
TGTGCCAGCAGCGCTGGACAGGGTTTGAACACCATATATTTT
CASSAGQGLNTIYF
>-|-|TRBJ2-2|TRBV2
TGTGCCAGCAGCCTAATCAAAGGTGGTACCGGGGAGCTGTTTTTT
CASSLIKGGTGELFF
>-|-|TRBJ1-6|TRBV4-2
TGTGCCAGCAGCCCGGGGGGGTACGATTCACCCCTCCACTTT
CASSPGGYDSPLHF
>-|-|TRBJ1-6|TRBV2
TGTGCCAGCAGTGGGTCACAGGTATCCCTCCACTTT
CASSGSQVSLHF
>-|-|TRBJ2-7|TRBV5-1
TGCGCCAGCAGCACCGGACCCTACGAGCAGTACTTC
CASSTGPYEQYF